Given below is one T cell receptor (beta chain) in context. This sample is part of a study of blood T cell repertoires in COVID-19. Trimming shortened V by 7 bases and J by 3 bases, and 12 bases separated the two germline ends. CDR3 size: 14 residues. CDR1 SGHTA and CDR2 FQGNSA come from the germline V gene. Participants reported their clinical history, and cohort assignment relied on those reports. This table comes from immunoSEQ multiplex PCR, and its TCRdb copy is limited to in-frame clones, with some not included. The sample contains 290,000 or so clones, about 93% of which appear only once. V usage is TRBV7-2 and J usage is TRBJ1-4; D gene unclear. The TCR comes from a woman in her 30s who had recovered from COVID-19. The source material was PBMCs or T cells enriched from blood (not recorded which). CDR3 nucleotide sequence: TGTGCCAGCACAACCGGGTGGTCTAATGAAAAACTGTTTTTT. Residues: CASTTGWSNEKLFF.